Each of the 20 T cell receptor beta chains below was sequenced from the same sample in a study of T-cell reconstitution after alpha-beta-depleted transplantation in children. It was with unique molecular identifiers that the TCRbeta library was prepared. TCRdb reprocessed the PCR reads via MiXCR and lists one record per CDR3 protein. The sample records about a million distinct CDR3 sequences, around 30% being singletons. The sample was PBMCs, mostly from graft donor cells, taken 360 days after TCRalphabeta/CD19-depleted stem cell transplant. The receptors were gathered from a boy less than two years old who had a stem cell transplant for SCID, so the T cells may come from the graft donor.

This clonotype was found a few times. The chain joins TRBV7-9 to TRBJ2-7, with no clear D. The CDR3 contains 16 residues. Germline CDR1 SEHNR, CDR2 FQNEAQ (reference sequence). Trimming cost V 1 base and J 3 bases, with 16 bases left between them. The CDR3 DNA reads TGTGCCAGCAGCTTAGATTCGGGCTACTTAATCTACGAGCAGTACTTC. Amino acids: CASSLDSGYLIYEQYF.

J is TRBJ2-7 and V is TRBV10-1; 8 bases are shared with TRBD1. Germline-derived CDR1 and CDR2 are WNHNN and SYGVQD (reference sequence). Trimming cost V 3 bases and J 3 bases; bases outside gene matches: 7. This CDR3 has 15 residues. DNA for the CDR3: TGCGCCAGCAGTGACGGCGGGACAGGTCTCTACGAGCAGTACTTC. Translating gives CASSDGGTGLYEQYF.

The genes are TRBV9 and TRBJ2-3, with 10 bases identical to TRBD2. The CDR3 loop spans 16 amino acids. Trimming at V came to 0 bases and at J to 8 bases, leaving 9 bases not matched to a gene. Germline values: CDR1 SGDLS, CDR2 YYNGEE. The CDR3 protein is CASSVVGTSVGGTQYF. CDR3 coding DNA: TGTGCCAGCAGCGTAGTGGGGACTAGCGTAGGGGGTACGCAGTATTTT.

This clonotype has only a few counts. The chain combines TRBV6-5 with TRBJ2-5, with D unclear. This CDR3 is 16 amino acids long. Germline assignment: CDR1 MNHEY and CDR2 SVGAGI. Trimming shortened V by 2 bases and J by 2 bases, and 15 bases separated the two germline ends. The CDR3 sequence: CASSYGVAARQETQYF. The CDR3 region has the DNA TGTGCCAGCAGTTACGGAGTGGCGGCCCGGCAAGAGACCCAGTACTTC.

The V gene is TRBV2, the J gene TRBJ2-7; 7 nucleotides line up with TRBD1. Per the germline V gene, CDR1 is SNHLY and CDR2 is FYNNEI. The CDR3 has 17 residues. Unmatched junction bases numbered 13, after V lost 2 bases and J lost 3 bases. CDR3: CASSERGFPGQNYEQYF. The DNA of the CDR3 is TGTGCCAGCAGTGAACGTGGTTTTCCGGGACAGAACTACGAGCAGTACTTC.

In this sample, this clonotype turned up a few times. V and J are TRBV20-1 and TRBJ2-5; TRBD1 matches 7 bases. Trimming took 0 bases from V and 1 from J; bases not matched to a gene: 5. Germline V gene sequence: CDR1 DFQATT, CDR2 SNEGSKA (reference sequence). The CDR3 has 15 residues. The CDR3 DNA sequence: TGCAGTGCTAGAGATAGGGGACAGTCCCAAGAGACCCAGTACTTC. Protein sequence: CSARDRGQSQETQYF.

V and J are TRBV29-1 and TRBJ1-5, with 8 bases matching TRBD1. Germline CDR1 reads SQVTM; CDR2 reads ANQGSEA. The length of the CDR3 is 11 residues. Germline trimming cut 6 bases from V and 12 bases from J; bases unmatched to any gene: 7. CDR3 nucleotides: TGCAGCGTGTCACAGGGGGGTCACCAGCATTTT. The encoded protein is CSVSQGGHQHF.

This clonotype has more than one count but fewer than ten. The chain is built from TRBV21-1 and TRBJ2-1; the table's D call, TRBD2, has no DNA check behind it. TRBV21-1 is a pseudogene. The CDR3 covers 14 residues. For the CDR3, the DNA is TGTGCCAGTTGGGGGGGGACTAAAAACAATGAGCAGTTCTTC. Protein: CASWGGTKNNEQFF.

This clonotype was seen a handful of times. The chain has TRBV5-1 and TRBJ2-7; D possibly corresponds to TRBD1 (6 bases). This CDR3 comprises 14 residues. The germline CDR1 and CDR2 sequences are SGHRS and YFSETQ. The V end was cut by 6 bases, the J end by 2 bases, with 15 bases between. The CDR3 DNA is TGCGCCAGCATGGGCAGGACAGCAACCTACGAGCAGTACTTC. Its protein product is CASMGRTATYEQYF.

The chain couples TRBV5-1 to TRBJ2-3; perhaps TRBD1 as D (6 bases). This CDR3 has 15 amino acids. Germline V CDR1 and CDR2: SGHRS, YFSETQ. Trimming pared 0 bases from V and 0 bases from J, leaving 8 bases between. The CDR3 bases are TGCGCCAGCAGCTTGGGGGACATGAGCACAGATACGCAGTATTTT. It encodes CASSLGDMSTDTQYF.

The chain uses TRBV27 and TRBJ2-1, with 9 bases lining up with TRBD2. From germline, CDR1 is MNHEY and CDR2 SMNVEV (reference sequence). V was clipped by 6 bases and J by 0 bases; unmatched bases: 3. This CDR3 spans 15 amino acids. This CDR3 reads CASSRGGASYNEQFF. For the CDR3, the DNA is TGTGCCAGCAGCCGCGGGGGGGCCTCCTACAATGAGCAGTTCTTC.

V and J are TRBV7-2 and TRBJ2-7; the match to TRBD1 covers 10 bases. This CDR3 is built from 15 residues. Germline V CDR1 and CDR2: SGHTA, FQGNSA. The V gene end was trimmed by 5 bases and the J gene end by 3 bases; junction bases not matched to a gene: 7. In DNA form, the CDR3 reads TGTGCCAGCAGCCCAAGGGACAGGGGAGGCTACGAGCAGTACTTC. Translated: CASSPRDRGGYEQYF.

The V call is TRBV5-1, the J call TRBJ1-3; TRBD1 is a possible D gene (6 bases). Germline CDR1 and CDR2: SGHRS and YFSETQ. CDR3 size: 16 residues. V was pared by 0 bases and J by 1 base, with 11 bases between. CDR3 coding DNA: TGCGCCAGCAGCTTGGAAGTAGGGGGATCTGGAAACACCATATATTTT. Its translation is CASSLEVGGSGNTIYF.

This clonotype has only one observation. The chain has TRBV15 and TRBJ2-7; possible D gene TRBD2, 6 bases. The germline gives CDR1 LNHNV, CDR2 YYDKDF (reference sequence). V lost 2 bases, J lost 5 bases, and 22 bases lay in between. The CDR3 runs 17 residues. CDR3 sequence reads: CATSRPPGLPDGHEQYF. As DNA, the CDR3 is TGTGCCACCAGCAGACCTCCGGGACTCCCGGATGGACACGAGCAGTACTTC.

This clonotype appeared a few times. The rearrangement links TRBV20-1 to TRBJ1-1; D not certain. The CDR3 totals 11 residues. The germline V and J ends were trimmed by 1 base and 11 bases, with 11 bases remaining between them. The V gene's germline CDR1 is DFQATT and CDR2 SNEGSKA (reference sequence). The CDR3 is CSARGAAGAFF. The CDR3 coding sequence is TGCAGTGCTAGAGGCGCCGCGGGGGCTTTCTTT.

This clonotype has only one observation. Lacking the conserved final phenylalanine or tryptophan, this CDR3 likely reflects a read error. This chain joins TRBV27 and TRBJ2-7; TRBD1 might be the D (6 bases). The CDR3 contains 13 residues. Trimming removed 8 bases from V and 3 bases from J, with 14 bases in between. Germline loops: CDR1 MNHEY, CDR2 SMNVEV (reference sequence). The CDR3 DNA reads TGTGCCAGCGGGCACCAACAGGGCTACGAGCAGTACTAC. Its protein product is CASGHQQGYEQYY.

V gene TRBV5-1 combines with J gene TRBJ2-3; a possible D gene is TRBD2 (6 bases). CDR1 and CDR2 (germline): SGHRS, YFSETQ. The V end lost 7 bases, the J end lost 2 bases, and 14 bases lay between the germline ends. This CDR3 has 14 amino acids. CDR3 in DNA: TGCGCCAGCCGTAGGCGGGGAGACACAGATACGCAGTATTTT. Protein sequence: CASRRRGDTDTQYF.

The genes are TRBV28 and TRBJ2-3; no clear D. This CDR3 is built from 13 residues. The V gene lost 2 bases and the J gene lost 4 bases, with 7 bases spanning the gap. The germline V gene encodes CDR1 MDHEN and CDR2 SYDVKM. The CDR3 here is CASSLPTPDTQYF. In DNA, the CDR3 is TGTGCCAGCAGTTTACCGACACCAGATACGCAGTATTTT. Filled out from reference TRBV28 and TRBJ2-3, the complete variable domain reads DVKVTQSSRYLVKRTGEKVFLECVQDMDHENMFWYRQDPGLGLRLIYFSYDVKMKEKGDIPEGYSVSREKKERFSLILESASTNQTSMYLCASSLPTPDTQYFGPGTRLTVL.

J is TRBJ2-3 and V is TRBV7-2; no clear D gene. V lost 5 bases and J lost 1, with 10 bases in between. Germline CDR1 SGHTA, CDR2 FQGNSA. CDR3 length: 14 residues. DNA of the CDR3: TGTGCCAGCAGCCTACACGGAGGCACAGATACGCAGTATTTT. This gives the protein CASSLHGGTDTQYF.

The V and J genes are TRBV7-9 and TRBJ1-5, with D possibly being TRBD1 (5 bases). The CDR3 loop spans 15 amino acids. From germline, CDR1 is SEHNR and CDR2 FQNEAQ (reference sequence). With 3 bases removed from V and 0 bases from J, the gap between germline ends came to 9 bases. CDR3 coding DNA: TGTGCCAGCAGCTTGGACACTTATAGCAATCAGCCCCAGCATTTT. Residues: CASSLDTYSNQPQHF.